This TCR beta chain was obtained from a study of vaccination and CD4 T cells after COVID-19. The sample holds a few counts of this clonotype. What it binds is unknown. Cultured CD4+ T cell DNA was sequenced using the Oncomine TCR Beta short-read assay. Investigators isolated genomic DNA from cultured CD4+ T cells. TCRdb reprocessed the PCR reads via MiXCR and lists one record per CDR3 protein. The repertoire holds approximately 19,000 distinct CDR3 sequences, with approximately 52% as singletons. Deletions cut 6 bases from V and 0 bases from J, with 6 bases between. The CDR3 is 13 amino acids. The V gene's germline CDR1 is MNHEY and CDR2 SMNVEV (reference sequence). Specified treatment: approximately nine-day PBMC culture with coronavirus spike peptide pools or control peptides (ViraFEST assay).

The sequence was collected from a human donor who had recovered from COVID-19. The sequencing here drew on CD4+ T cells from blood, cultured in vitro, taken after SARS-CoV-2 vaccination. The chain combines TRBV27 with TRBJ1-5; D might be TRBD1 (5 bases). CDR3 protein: CASRDNSNQPQHF. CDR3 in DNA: TGTGCCAGCAGGGACAATAGCAATCAGCCCCAGCATTTT.